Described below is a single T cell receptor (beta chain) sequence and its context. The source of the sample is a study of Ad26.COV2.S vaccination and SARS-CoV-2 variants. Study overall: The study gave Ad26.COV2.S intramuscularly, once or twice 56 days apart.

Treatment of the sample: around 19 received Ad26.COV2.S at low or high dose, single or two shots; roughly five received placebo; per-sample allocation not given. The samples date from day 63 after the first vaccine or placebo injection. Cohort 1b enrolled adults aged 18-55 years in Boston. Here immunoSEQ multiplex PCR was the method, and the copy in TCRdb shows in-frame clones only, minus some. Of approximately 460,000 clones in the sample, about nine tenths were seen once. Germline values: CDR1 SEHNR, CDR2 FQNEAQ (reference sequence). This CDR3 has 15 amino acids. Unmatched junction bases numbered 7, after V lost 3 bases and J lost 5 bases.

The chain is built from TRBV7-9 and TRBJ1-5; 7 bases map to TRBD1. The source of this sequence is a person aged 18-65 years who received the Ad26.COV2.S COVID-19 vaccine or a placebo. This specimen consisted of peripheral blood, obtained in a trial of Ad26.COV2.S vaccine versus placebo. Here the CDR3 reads CASSFGGGADQPQHF. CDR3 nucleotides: TGTGCCAGCAGCTTTGGAGGGGGCGCGGATCAGCCCCAGCATTTT.